These 10 T cell receptor beta chains were sequenced from one sample in a study of T cells after yellow fever vaccination. In TCRdb, the 5' RACE reads were re-called with MiXCR into one record per CDR3 protein. The data show about 320,000 distinct CDR3 sequences, with approximately 4.3% seen just once and around 19% held by the top ten. Sequences were derived from PBMCs, sampled 15 days after the yellow fever booster vaccination. All receptors derive from a man aged 18 to 29 who received the YFV17D yellow fever vaccine.

This clonotype was observed many times. J is TRBJ1-4 and V is TRBV7-6; no definite D call. CDR1 is SGHVS and CDR2 is FNYEAQ in the germline V gene. The CDR3 extends over 16 amino acids. The germline V and J ends were trimmed by 1 base and 1 base, with 10 bases remaining between them. CDR3 sequence: CASSLDEGVTNEKLFF. The CDR3 region has the DNA TGTGCCAGCAGCTTAGATGAGGGCGTAACTAATGAAAAACTGTTTTTT.

This clonotype was recorded many times. The chain uses TRBV20-1 and TRBJ1-1; D gene ambiguous. The germline V and J ends were trimmed by 0 bases and 1 base, with 12 bases remaining between them. Germline V gene data show CDR1 as DFQATT and CDR2 as SNEGSKA (reference sequence). The CDR3 totals 15 residues. The CDR3 DNA follows: TGCAGTGCTAGAGATGGCCAGTTTTCGAACACTGAAGCTTTCTTT. It translates to CSARDGQFSNTEAFF.

The chain links TRBV6-5 to TRBJ1-1, with TRBD1 as a possible D gene (6 bases). CDR1 is MNHEY, CDR2 SVGAGI, per germline. Between the trimmed V and J ends, which lost 7 bases and 5 bases, there was a span of 17 bases. This CDR3 region has 14 residues. This chain's CDR3 is CASITTGGGTEAFF. The DNA of the CDR3 is TGTGCCAGCATCACTACAGGAGGGGGGACTGAAGCTTTCTTT.

Ten or more counts support this clonotype. The gene calls are TRBV15 and TRBJ1-1; 7 bases align to TRBD1. Trimming removed 1 base from V and 7 bases from J; junction bases left unmatched: 3. The CDR3 length is 13 residues. Germline V gene data show CDR1 as LNHNV and CDR2 as YYDKDF (reference sequence). Here the CDR3 DNA reads TGTGCCACCAGCAGAGGGAACAGGGGTGAAGCTTTCTTT. Translating it yields CATSRGNRGEAFF.

This clonotype was detected many times. The V and J genes are TRBV18 and TRBJ1-3; weak D call: TRBD1 (5 bases). The CDR3 is 14 amino acids. Germline lookup yields CDR1 KGHSH and CDR2 LQKENI. V lost 4 bases, J lost 0 bases, and 7 bases lay in between. CDR3: CASSLDSSGNTIYF. The CDR3 bases are TGTGCCAGCTCACTCGACAGCTCTGGAAACACCATATATTTT. The full variable domain, rest sourced from reference TRBV18 and TRBJ1-3, is NAGVMQNPRHLVRRRGQEARLRCSPMKGHSHVYWYRQLPEEGLKFMVYLQKENIIDESGMPKERFSAEFPKEGPSILRIQQVVRGDSAAYFCASSLDSSGNTIYFGEGSWLTVV.

The V gene is TRBV6-2 or TRBV6-3, the J gene TRBJ2-3; 8 bases map to TRBD1. The CDR3 length is 15 residues. The germline CDR1 and CDR2 sequences are MNHEY and SVGEGT. J gave up 1 base and V 2 bases, and 2 bases lay outside the gene matches. The CDR3 loop reads CASSYPDRGTDTQYF. Written as DNA, the CDR3 is TGTGCCAGCAGTTACCCGGACAGGGGCACAGATACGCAGTATTTT.

The genes are TRBV5-1 and TRBJ2-7; a weak D match, TRBD1 (5 bases). V shed 0 bases and J shed 3 bases, with 16 bases lying between them. The V gene's germline CDR1 is SGHRS and CDR2 YFSETQ. There are 16 residues in the CDR3. The CDR3 DNA sequence: TGCGCCAGCAGCTTGGTGATGTCGGACAACGACTACGAGCAGTACTTC. As protein: CASSLVMSDNDYEQYF. The full variable domain, completed using reference TRBV5-1 and TRBJ2-7, is KAGVTQTPRYLIKTRGQQVTLSCSPISGHRSVSWYQQTPGQGLQFLFEYFSETQRNKGNFPGRFSGRQFSNSRSEMNVSTLELGDSALYLCASSLVMSDNDYEQYFGPGTRLTVT.

This clonotype was counted only a few times. V usage is TRBV11-2 and J usage is TRBJ2-3, with 8 bases identical to TRBD1. CDR3 size: 18 residues. Trimming cost V 1 base and J 1 base; bases outside gene matches: 10. The germline V gene encodes CDR1 SGHAT and CDR2 FQNNGV. The CDR3 nucleotides read TGTGCCAGCAGCTTAGTGGGAAGATCAGGGGGCGGCACAGATACGCAGTATTTT. Its protein product is CASSLVGRSGGGTDTQYF.

This clonotype turned up a few times. This rearrangement joins TRBV20-1 to TRBJ1-1; D call uncertain. Germline values: CDR1 DFQATT, CDR2 SNEGSKA (reference sequence). Trimming took 1 base from V and 1 from J, leaving 10 bases between them. The CDR3 sequence is 14 residues long. The CDR3 bases are TGCAGTGCTAGAGCCTGGCCAGGGAACACTGAAGCTTTCTTT. Protein: CSARAWPGNTEAFF.

This clonotype was found many times. The rearrangement uses TRBV27 and TRBJ1-2, with D possibly being TRBD1 (6 bases). V was clipped by 4 bases and J by 6 bases, with 12 bases between them. The germline V gene encodes CDR1 MNHEY and CDR2 SMNVEV (reference sequence). The CDR3 sequence is 13 residues long. Here the CDR3 reads CASSSTGTHGYTF. The CDR3 DNA reads TGTGCCAGCAGTTCCACAGGGACCCATGGCTACACCTTC.